These 8 T cell receptor delta chains were sequenced from one sample in a study of gammadelta T cells in human blood. TCRdb re-called the RT-PCR reads using CATT. Found here are around 800 delta-chain clones, around three fifths of them singletons; the top ten hold 20%. Sequenced: non-Vgamma9Vdelta2 gamma-delta T cells from cord blood. The receptors derive from a newborn.

This clone was observed a single time. A far larger clone is one base from this, pointing to a likely read error. Other DNA sequences in this sample translate to the same CDR3. This chain joins TRAV29/DV5 and TRDJ3; 8 positions match TRDD3. Germline CDR1 and CDR2: NSMFDY and ISSIKDK. The CDR3 is 19 amino acids. CDR3 DNA sequence: TGTGCAGCAAGCGTAAGGGGATACCTCTTCACCTGGGATACCCGACAGATGTTTTTC. The encoded protein is CAASVRGYLFTWDTRQMFF.

By share, this clone ranks as large (0.1 to 1%). The same CDR3 can be traced to other DNA sequences in this sample. The chain links TRDV3 to TRDJ1; 8 nucleotides match TRDD3. Germline lookup yields CDR1 TVYSNPD and CDR2 GDNSRS (reference sequence). The junction had 22 bases not matched to a gene; V was cut back by 3 bases and J by 1 base. The CDR3 consists of 19 residues. CDR3: CALLGGPTGLGEGTDKLIF. For the CDR3, the DNA is TGTGCCTTGCTGGGGGGCCCTACGGGTCTGGGGGAAGGCACCGATAAACTCATCTTT.

With respect to this clone: A far larger clone is only one base removed, so a read error is likely. Other DNA sequences in this specimen translate into the identical CDR3. This chain joins TRDV2 and TRDJ2, with TRDD3 matching 11 bases. CDR3 length equals 19 residues. Germline-derived CDR1 and CDR2 are GEAIGNYY and EKD. The junction had 9 bases not matched to a gene; V was cut back by 0 bases and J by 1 base. The DNA for the CDR3 is TGTGCCTGTGACACCGGGTTGGGGGATACGCTCCATTTGACAGCACAACTCTTCTTT. Protein: CACDTGLGDTLHLTAQLFF.

Points on this clone: A read error is likely here: a far larger clone is one base away. The chain combines TRAV38-2/DV8 with TRDJ1, with 9 bases aligning to TRDD2. The germline gives CDR1 TSESDYY, CDR2 QEAYKQQN. There are 21 residues in the CDR3. After removal of 3 bases from V and 6 bases from J, the junction contained 27 bases not matched to a gene. In DNA form, the CDR3 reads TGTGCTTATAGGACCTCCTTCCTACGGGTCAACCCAAAAGGGGACGTCAATAAACTCATCTTT. Translation: CAYRTSFLRVNPKGDVNKLIF.

This clone is large. V is TRAV38-2/DV8 and J is TRDJ1, with D possibly matching TRDD3 (5 bases). The germline V gene encodes CDR1 TSESDYY and CDR2 QEAYKQQN. The length of the CDR3 is 19 residues. The V end was cut by 2 bases, the J end by 0 bases, with 23 bases between. The chain's CDR3 is CAYRSGGEYSPPYTDKLIF. The CDR3 region has the DNA TGTGCTTATAGGAGTGGAGGGGAATATTCACCTCCGTACACCGATAAACTCATCTTT.

Details on this clone: This likely reflects a read error, since a far larger clone is one base away. V is TRDV1 and J is TRDJ2, with D tentatively TRDD3 (5 bases). Germline CDR1 is TSWWSYY and CDR2 is QGS. The CDR3 is 18 amino acids. CDR3 residues: CAFGEVGTRRTIGAQLFF. The CDR3 DNA follows: TGTGCTTTTGGGGAAGTGGGTACTCGCAGGACTATAGGAGCACAACTCTTCTTT.

J is TRDJ3 and V is TRDV2, with 13 bases that match TRDD3. This CDR3 contains 23 residues. Trimming cost V 3 bases and J 0 bases; bases outside gene matches: 16. Germline CDR1 is GEAIGNYY and CDR2 is EKD. CDR3 bases: TGTGCCTGTGACTCCGGTTTTACTGGGGGATACGCTCCTGGCTCCTGGGACACCCGACAGATGTTTTTC. This translates into CACDSGFTGGYAPGSWDTRQMFF.

This clone has a handful of counts. Although no V gene was called, TRDJ2 is the J gene. The CDR3 consists of 10 residues. This CDR3 is CSALTAQLFF. CDR3 DNA sequence: TGTAGTGCTTTGACAGCACAACTCTTCTTT.